Listed below are T cell receptor beta chains from one sample, sequenced in a study of control samples from healthy donors and cancer patients. Some clones are missing from TCRdb's copy, which holds only in-frame ones; the method was immunoSEQ multiplex PCR. The sample consists of about 140,000 clones, 80% to 90% of them appearing once. Sequencing used blood. Receptor source: a man between 18 and 29 years old in good health. CDR3s include the opening cysteine and the closing phenylalanine or tryptophan. Each record gives: clone size, V gene, J gene, D gene, CDR3 DNA, CDR3 protein. The D gene is left open where the match is weak. Where a row states a size, it is once, few, many or the class of an expanded clone; other rows omit it.

>NA|TRBV9|TRBJ2-1|NA
TGTGCCAGCAGCGTAGGGACCCCCGGGGAGCAGTTCTTC
CASSVGTPGEQFF
>NA|TRBV18|TRBJ2-5|TRBD1
TGTGCCAGCTCACTCAACCCTAGGGGGCCTATGGAGACCCAGTACTTC
CASSLNPRGPMETQYF
>NA|TRBV29-1|TRBJ2-7|NA
TGCAGCGTTGGTCCGGGACGGGGCGAGCAGTACTTC
CSVGPGRGEQYF
>NA|TRBV5-1|TRBJ2-5|NA
TGCGCCAGCAGCTTGGAAGGGTCTGAGTACCAAGAGACCCAGTACTTC
CASSLEGSEYQETQYF
>once|TRBV9|TRBJ2-1|NA
TGTGCCAGCAGCGTTCTCCCTCAGGCCGAGGAGCAGTTCTTC
CASSVLPQAEEQFF
>NA|TRBV28|TRBJ2-6|NA
TGTGCCAGCAGGGCCCCGTTTGGCTCTGGGGCCAACGTCCTGACTTTC
CASRAPFGSGANVLTF
>NA|TRBV18|TRBJ1-1|NA
TGTGCCAGCTCACCAGGGTCCTCCCTGGCCACTGAAGCTTTCTTT
CASSPGSSLATEAFF
>NA|TRBV20-1|TRBJ1-5|NA
TGCAGTGCTTCCCGGGGGGGGCCCCAGCATTTT
CSASRGGPQHF
>NA|TRBV4-3|TRBJ2-7|NA
TGCGCCAGCAGCCACAGTAGGGGGTTGGACGCGGCCGAGCAGTACTTC
CASSHSRGLDAAEQYF
>NA|TRBV3-1/TRBV3-2|TRBJ2-2|NA
TGTGCCAGCAGCCAAGCGTCGGCCGGGGAGCTGTTTTTT
CASSQASAGELFF
>NA|TRBV7-2|TRBJ1-6|TRBD1
TGTGCCAGCAGCTTAGCGGGGACAGGGTGGAGCTCACCCCTCCACTTT
CASSLAGTGWSSPLHF
>NA|TRBV28|TRBJ1-2|TRBD1
TGTGCCAGCAGCCTACGGGACAGGCATAACTATGGCTACACCTTC
CASSLRDRHNYGYTF
>NA|TRBV2|TRBJ1-1|NA
TGTGCCAGCATTTTACAGGGTACGGCTTTCTTT
CASILQGTAFF
>NA|TRBV4-3|TRBJ2-1|TRBD2
TGCGCCAGCAGCTTGGGGACTAGCGGGGTACAGTTCTTC
CASSLGTSGVQFF
>once|TRBV24-1|TRBJ1-2|TRBD1
TGTGCCACCAGTGATGCTAGCTACAGGGGTGTACGTGGCTACACCTTC
CATSDASYRGVRGYTF
>NA|TRBV7-6|TRBJ2-1|NA
TGTGCCAGCAGCAGGGACGGCAACAATGAGCAGTTCTTC
CASSRDGNNEQFF
>NA|TRBV11-2|TRBJ1-5|NA
TGTGCCAGCAGCTTAGGTGACAGAAAGAGCAATCAGCCCCAGCATTTT
CASSLGDRKSNQPQHF
>NA|TRBV11-3|TRBJ2-7|TRBD1
TGTGCCAGCAGCGGCCGCCGGGACAGGGACGAGCAGTACTTC
CASSGRRDRDEQYF
>NA|TRBV7-2|TRBJ2-5|NA
TGTGCCAGCAGCGCAACAGGGATACAAGAGACCCAGTACTTC
CASSATGIQETQYF
>NA|TRBV5-6|TRBJ2-5|TRBD1
TGTGCCAGCAGCCGGACAGGGGTGGAGGGAGAGACCCAGTACTTC
CASSRTGVEGETQYF
>NA|TRBV27|TRBJ1-5|NA
TGTGCCAGCAGTTTTGGGGTGGGGAGTAATCAGCCCCAGCATTTT
CASSFGVGSNQPQHF
>NA|TRBV19|TRBJ2-2|NA
TGTGCCAGTAGGAATCCGCCAGGGTTCAGGGAGCTGTTTTTT
CASRNPPGFRELFF
>NA|TRBV28|TRBJ2-5|NA
TGTGCCAGCAGCCTCCAAGGACAGCAAGAGACCCAGTACTTC
CASSLQGQQETQYF
>NA|TRBV5-1|TRBJ2-5|TRBD1
TGCGCCAGCAGCATGACAGGGGACCCGGAGGGGACCCAGTACTTC
CASSMTGDPEGTQYF
>few|TRBV6-5|TRBJ1-5|NA
TGTGCCAGCAGTTACTCGTGGGTCTCGCCCCAGCATTTT
CASSYSWVSPQHF
>NA|TRBV4-3|TRBJ1-3|NA
TGCGCCAGCAGCCAGACCGTGAGGGCGCGGGGAAACACCATATATTTT
CASSQTVRARGNTIYF
>NA|TRBV19|TRBJ1-6|NA
TGTGCCAGCAGACTACAGGGCTCCTATAATTCACCCCTCCACTTT
CASRLQGSYNSPLHF
>NA|TRBV7-2|TRBJ2-7|NA
TGTGCCAGCAGCTTAGCTCGAGGAGGGGAGCAGTACTTC
CASSLARGGEQYF
>NA|TRBV27|TRBJ2-3|NA
TGTGCCAGCAGTTTCCAGGGCACAGATACGCAGTATTTT
CASSFQGTDTQYF
>NA|TRBV14|TRBJ1-4|NA
TGTGCCAGCAGCAAGACAGATGAAAAACTGTTTTTT
CASSKTDEKLFF
>NA|TRBV10-2|TRBJ2-2|TRBD2
TGCGCCAGCAGTGAATCTGGGCGGGGGTACACCGGGGAGCTGTTTTTT
CASSESGRGYTGELFF
>once|TRBV4-1|TRBJ2-2|TRBD2
TGCGCCAGCAGCCAAGATTCCAGCGGGGGGAACACCGGGGAGCTGTTTTTT
CASSQDSSGGNTGELFF
>once|TRBV2|TRBJ1-2|TRBD1
TGTGCCAGTAGTAGACAGGGGCCGCTCGATGGCTACACCTTC
CASSRQGPLDGYTF
>NA|TRBV5-1|TRBJ2-7|NA
TGCGCCAGCAGCTTGAAGCTCTCGAGCTCCTACGAGCAGTACTTC
CASSLKLSSSYEQYF
>NA|TRBV7-9|TRBJ1-1|TRBD1
TGTGCCAGCAGCCAACAGGGGAAGGGACCCAACACTGAAGCTTTCTTT
CASSQQGKGPNTEAFF
>few|TRBV28|TRBJ1-6|NA
TGTGCCAGCAGTTTATCGGCGGGGCTTCCTGGATATTCACCCCTCCACTTT
CASSLSAGLPGYSPLHF
>NA|TRBV5-1|TRBJ2-5|TRBD2
TGCGCCAGCAGCCGGGAGGTGAGGGAGACCCAGTACTTC
CASSREVRETQYF
>NA|TRBV7-2|TRBJ2-5|TRBD2
TGTGCCAGCAGCTTAGCCCCTAGCGGCGCAAATGGAGTAGCCCAGTACTTC
CASSLAPSGANGVAQYF
>NA|TRBV3-1/TRBV3-2|TRBJ1-1|NA
TGTGCCAGCAGCCAAGATCAGGCCAGGGTGAACACTGAAGCTTTCTTT
CASSQDQARVNTEAFF
>NA|TRBV5-4|TRBJ2-5|TRBD1
TGTGCCAGCAGAAAGGACAGGGGTGTGGAGACCCAGTACTTC
CASRKDRGVETQYF
>once|TRBV28|TRBJ2-3|NA
TGTGCCAGCGCCGCGCCGGGAGATACGCAGTATTTT
CASAAPGDTQYF
>NA|TRBV28|TRBJ2-1|NA
TGTGCCAGCAGCCAGCGCGTTCATTACTACAATGAGCAGTTCTTC
CASSQRVHYYNEQFF